These T cell receptor beta chains were read from a single sample in a study of T-cell reconstitution after alpha-beta-depleted transplantation in children. Using its own MiXCR run on the PCR reads, TCRdb lists one record per CDR3 protein. The data show 200,000 or so distinct CDR3 sequences, with roughly 6.3% seen just once and approximately 4.1% held by the top ten. This sample comprised PBMCs, obtained before TCRalphabeta/CD19-depleted stem cell transplant. These receptors all stem from a girl in the first two years of life with combined immunodeficiency, due to receive a stem cell transplant. Each CDR3 is given with its conserved first and last residue. The D gene is left open where the match is weak. Clone size is shown for a subset of rows, as once, few, many or a class of expanded clone.

J | V | D | size | DNA | CDR3
TRBJ1-5 | TRBV20-1 | . | many | TGCAGTGCTAGAGAGTGGAGTAATAGCAATCAGCCCCAGCATTTT | CSAREWSNSNQPQHF
TRBJ2-1 | TRBV21-1 | . | many | TGTGCCAGCAGCGCTCGGACAGGTCCCTACAATGAGCAGTTCTTC | CASSARTGPYNEQFF
TRBJ1-4 | TRBV12-3/TRBV12-4 | . | many | TGTGCCAGCAGTCATGGACGGGGGAATGAAAAACTGTTTTTT | CASSHGRGNEKLFF
TRBJ2-1 | TRBV29-1 | . | many | TGCAGCGTTGGGGGGATTAGCTCCTACAATGAGCAGTTCTTC | CSVGGISSYNEQFF
TRBJ2-3 | TRBV5-1 | TRBD2 | many | TGCGCCAGCAGCTTGGCGATCGGGGGGGGACAAGATACGCAGTATTTT | CASSLAIGGGQDTQYF
TRBJ2-3 | TRBV19 | . | many | TGTGCCAGTAGTATTTTGGCTAGCTCTCGCACAGATACGCAGTATTTT | CASSILASSRTDTQYF
TRBJ2-7 | TRBV7-9 | . | many | TGTGCCAGCAGTTTGAACTACGAGCAGTACTTC | CASSLNYEQYF
TRBJ2-7 | TRBV7-2 | . | many | TGTGCCAGCAGCTTATACCCCACCGGGGACTACGAGCAGTACTTC | CASSLYPTGDYEQYF
TRBJ2-7 | TRBV4-1 | . | many | TGCGCCAGCAGCCAAGACTTCTACGAGCAGTACTTC | CASSQDFYEQYF
TRBJ2-4 | TRBV12-3/TRBV12-4 | TRBD2 | few | TGTGCCAGCAGTGCTCCGGGGGGAAACATTCAGTACTTC | CASSAPGGNIQYF
TRBJ2-5 | TRBV5-1 | . | many | TGCGCCAGCAGCTTGAGGCCACTAGCTCAACTCCAAGAGACCCAGTACTTC | CASSLRPLAQLQETQYF
TRBJ2-7 | TRBV28 | TRBD2 | many | TGTGCCAGCACGGAGAGCGGGAGGTGGGAGCAGTACTTC | CASTESGRWEQYF
TRBJ1-4 | TRBV4-3 | . | . | TGCGCCAGCAGCCCCAACCCGACCGCCGGGACAACTAATGAAAAACTGTTTTTT | CASSPNPTAGTTNEKLFF
TRBJ1-1 | TRBV28 | . | many | TGTGCCAGCAGTTTACCAACAGGGACTGAAGCTTTCTTT | CASSLPTGTEAFF
TRBJ1-6 | TRBV4-1 | TRBD1 | few | TGCGCCAGCAGCCAAGATCCGGGACAGACATATTCACCCCTCCACTTT | CASSQDPGQTYSPLHF
TRBJ2-1 | TRBV9 | TRBD2 | . | TGTGCCAGCAGCGCTACTTCGGGGGGGCCCCACAATGAGCAGTTCTTC | CASSATSGGPHNEQFF
TRBJ2-3 | TRBV9 | TRBD2 | many | TGTGCCAGCAGCCTCCTAGCGGGGGACATGGGTACGCAGTATTTT | CASSLLAGDMGTQYF
TRBJ2-5 | TRBV2 | TRBD1 | many | TGTGCCAGCATCGGGGACAGGGGCCAAGAGACCCAGTACTTC | CASIGDRGQETQYF
TRBJ2-1 | TRBV4-1 | TRBD2 | few | TGCGCCAGCAGCCAATCCTGGGGGGGTCTAGCGGGGGATGAGCAGTTCTTC | CASSQSWGGLAGDEQFF
TRBJ2-2 | TRBV6-1 | TRBD2 | many | TGTGCCACACTAGCGGGCTTTATGAACACCGGGGAGCTGTTTTTT | CATLAGFMNTGELFF
TRBJ1-2 | TRBV28 | . | many | TGTGCCAGCAGGTACAGGGAGTCGAACTATGGCTACACCTTC | CASRYRESNYGYTF
TRBJ1-5 | TRBV28 | . | many | TGTGCCAGCACCGATCCCGCAGGGAATCAGCCCCAGCATTTT | CASTDPAGNQPQHF
TRBJ2-2 | TRBV5-1 | TRBD2 | many | TGCGCCAGCAGCTGGATAGCGGGAGCGAACACCGGGGAGCTGTTTTTT | CASSWIAGANTGELFF
TRBJ2-1 | TRBV19 | TRBD1 | many | TGTGCCAGTAGTCCCCCCGGGACAGGGCTAAACAATGAGCAGTTCTTC | CASSPPGTGLNNEQFF
TRBJ2-3 | TRBV6-5 | . | many | TGTGCCAGCAGTTCCGTGGGGGGCGGAGATACGCAGTATTTT | CASSSVGGGDTQYF
TRBJ1-4 | TRBV4-1 | . | many | TGCGCCAGCAGCCAAGCGGCGCGTACTGAAAAACTGTTTTTT | CASSQAARTEKLFF
TRBJ2-1 | TRBV4-3 | TRBD1 | many | TGCGCCAGCAGCCACGGGACAGGCTCCTACAATGAGCAGTTCTTC | CASSHGTGSYNEQFF
TRBJ1-6 | TRBV12-3/TRBV12-4 | TRBD1 | many | TGTGCCAGCAGTTTTGACAGGGGGAGTTCACCCCTCCACTTT | CASSFDRGSSPLHF
TRBJ2-3 | TRBV6-5 | TRBD2 | few | TGTGCCAGCAGTTTACCTAGCGGTCTGGGGGATACGCAGTATTTT | CASSLPSGLGDTQYF
TRBJ2-1 | TRBV4-3 | . | many | TGCGCCAGCAGCCAAGAATGGATAGTCCGGGGCAGCGTTTACAATGAGCAGTTCTTC | CASSQEWIVRGSVYNEQFF
TRBJ1-1 | TRBV4-3 | . | . | TGCGCCAGCAGCCAAGATAACAGGGAAGAGGCTTTCTTT | CASSQDNREEAFF
TRBJ2-1 | TRBV29-1 | . | many | TGCAGCGCAGGGGACCTCTATTACTACAATGAGCAGTTCTTC | CSAGDLYYYNEQFF
TRBJ2-1 | TRBV5-1 | . | many | TGCGCCAGCAGCTTGGCCGGGTGGACGTCTCACAATGAGCAGTTCTTC | CASSLAGWTSHNEQFF
TRBJ2-5 | TRBV5-5 | . | many | TGTGCCAGCAGCTTGATCGGGGACCAAGAGACCCAGTACTTC | CASSLIGDQETQYF
TRBJ2-1 | TRBV9 | . | many | TGTGCCAGCAGCGTTTTAGGGGGGGCCTGGAGTGAGCAGTTCTTC | CASSVLGGAWSEQFF
TRBJ2-1 | TRBV28 | TRBD2 | many | TGTGCCAGCAGTTTAACACTAGCGGGGCCCTACAATGAGCAGTTCTTC | CASSLTLAGPYNEQFF
TRBJ2-5 | TRBV5-6 | . | . | TGTGCCAGCAGCTTGGCGCTAGGGCGTGAGACCCAGTACTTC | CASSLALGRETQYF
TRBJ2-5 | TRBV12-3/TRBV12-4 | . | many | TGTGCCAGCAGTTTACTTACGGCGCAGCTCCAGTACTTC | CASSLLTAQLQYF
TRBJ2-7 | TRBV20-1 | TRBD2 | many | TGCAGTGCTAGTGGTAGCGGGAGCTACGAGCAGTACTTC | CSASGSGSYEQYF
TRBJ2-7 | TRBV20-1 | . | many | TGCAGTGTGCTAGAGGGGCCTACCCTCTACGAGCAGTACTTC | CSVLEGPTLYEQYF
TRBJ2-6 | TRBV27 | . | many | TGTGCCAGCAGTTTATCGGCAGGGGCCAGCTCTGGGGCCAACGTCCTGACTTTC | CASSLSAGASSGANVLTF
TRBJ2-3 | TRBV28 | . | few | TGTGCCAGCACCTCTCGGCGTCGAGTGGGGGATACGCAGTATTTT | CASTSRRRVGDTQYF
TRBJ2-1 | TRBV20-1 | TRBD2 | many | TGCAGTGCTAGAGGACTAGCGGGAGAAGTCAATGAGCAGTTCTTC | CSARGLAGEVNEQFF
TRBJ2-2 | TRBV4-3 | TRBD2 | many | TGCGCCAGCAGCCAAGTTGGGACTAGCTTTACCGGGGAGCTGTTTTTT | CASSQVGTSFTGELFF
TRBJ2-1 | TRBV6-4 | . | many | TGTGCCAGCAGTGACTCGCCAGGGATCTACAATGAGCAGTTCTTC | CASSDSPGIYNEQFF
TRBJ1-2 | TRBV20-1 | . | many | TGCAGTGCCATGTCTCGGAGCGATGGCTACACCTTC | CSAMSRSDGYTF
TRBJ1-6 | TRBV7-6 | TRBD1 | many | TGTGCCAGCAGCGAAGGACAGGGGAATTCACCCCTCCACTTT | CASSEGQGNSPLHF
TRBJ2-1 | TRBV6-5 | . | many | TGTGCCAGCAGTTACCCCCCCGAGGGGGGTATCAATGAGCAGTTCTTC | CASSYPPEGGINEQFF
TRBJ1-2 | TRBV29-1 | . | . | TGCAGCGGTCTAAGGACAGTTCAAGATGGCTACACCTTC | CSGLRTVQDGYTF
TRBJ2-7 | TRBV29-1 | . | many | TGCAGCGTTGCTCAGGGGCCCATCTACGAGCAGTACTTC | CSVAQGPIYEQYF
TRBJ2-5 | TRBV14 | TRBD2 | . | TGTGCCAGCAGCCAAGAAGCACTAGCGGAAGAGACCCAGTACTTC | CASSQEALAEETQYF
TRBJ2-7 | TRBV5-5 | . | many | TGTGCCAGCAGATTAGTCTACGAGCAGTACTTC | CASRLVYEQYF
TRBJ2-7 | TRBV6-2/TRBV6-3 | . | many | TGTGCCAGCAGCAGGGACCTTCTTGACTACGAGCAGTACTTC | CASSRDLLDYEQYF